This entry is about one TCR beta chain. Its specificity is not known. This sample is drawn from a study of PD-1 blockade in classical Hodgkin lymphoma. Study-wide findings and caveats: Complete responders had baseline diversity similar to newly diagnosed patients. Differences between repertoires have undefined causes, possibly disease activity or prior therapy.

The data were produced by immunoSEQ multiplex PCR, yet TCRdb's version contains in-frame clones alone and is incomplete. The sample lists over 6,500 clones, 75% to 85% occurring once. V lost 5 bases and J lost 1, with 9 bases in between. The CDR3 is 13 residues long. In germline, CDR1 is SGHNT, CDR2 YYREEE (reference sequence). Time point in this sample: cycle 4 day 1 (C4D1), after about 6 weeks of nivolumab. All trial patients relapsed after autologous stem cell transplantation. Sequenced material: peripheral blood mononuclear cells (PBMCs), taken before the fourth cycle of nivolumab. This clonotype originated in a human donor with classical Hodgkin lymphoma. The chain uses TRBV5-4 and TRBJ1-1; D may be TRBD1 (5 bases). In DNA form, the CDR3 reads TGTGCCAGCAGTGGGGACTCGAACACTGAAGCTTTCTTT. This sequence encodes CASSGDSNTEAFF.